This T cell receptor (beta chain) stems from a study of T cells in Graves' hyperthyroidism and ophthalmopathy (dated by TCRdb to between 2017 and 2020). The study in broad terms: To identify TCR V-J signatures that set the groups apart, the researchers used a discovery cohort of more than 95 patients, made up of around 42 with Graves' ophthalmopathy and about 59 with stable Graves' hyperthyroidism. Prospective prediction of ophthalmopathy was tested in an independent validation cohort consisting of about 19 hyperthyroidism patients and approximately 16 patients who later progressed to ophthalmopathy. The roughly 99 discovery patients were divided at random into training and test sets in a 7:3 ratio. Thyroid tissue and blood T-cell repertoires from six Graves' hyperthyroidism patients were also compared in the study. Once sampling was done, hyperthyroidism patients were given methimazole at a starting dose of 30 mg daily, whereas ophthalmopathy patients were given high-dose intravenous methylprednisolone. The paper describes TCR Vbeta CDR3 sequencing of fewer than 150 peripheral blood samples, made up of under 50 ophthalmopathy patients, 70 to 75 hyperthyroidism patients and 17 progressor patients.

The study at large found these results: In validation, the model predicted progression to ophthalmopathy a median of around six months before onset, with around 70% sensitivity and 72.22% specificity. A model built on a 13 V-J signature distinguished ophthalmopathy from stable hyperthyroidism, reaching 87.88% sensitivity and around 81% specificity in cross-validation and 80%/75% in testing. Most expanded thyroid clonotypes (frequency above 0.001) were also found in blood, which suggests that blood repertoires may mirror thyroid immune responses. Sample size was not statistically predetermined, and blinding of investigators to group allocation was not performed.

With respect to this clonotype: Its antigen remains unidentified. Base-call qualities are not available, and no considerably larger clone is one nucleotide away.

Sequences SQVTM (CDR1) and ANQGSEA (CDR2) are obtained from the germline V gene. Reading from cysteine to phenylalanine, the CDR3 counts 13 amino acids. Here the CDR3 DNA is all that survives: 39 bases in frame from base 1. Deletion took 3 bases off V and 3 bases off J, with a span of 11 bases between the germline ends. TCR beta CDR3 regions were amplified from RNA transcripts. A first-round RT-PCR of the TCR CDR3 used the HTBI primer set with the Qiagen OneStep RT-PCR kit. The libraries were constructed in a second round of multiplex PCR and then size-selected and purified. Libraries were sequenced paired-end with 100 bp reads on an Illumina HiSeq2000. The original methods were these. SOAPnuke was used to process the raw data, removing reads that contained adapters or uncalled bases, had a mean Phred below 15, or lacked an exact match to the constant primer or identifier. High-quality paired reads were merged using COPE v1.2.5, and each unique nucleotide sequence was defined as a clonotype. MiTCR v1.1 was used to align clonotypes to the IMGT TRBV, TRBD and TRBJ reference segments. The analysis included only V-J combinations with a frequency above 0.0001, which together covered approximately 99% of the repertoires. The TCS score was defined as F50 (clonal expansion) divided by E x V (chaos), with BLOSUM62-based TCRdist calculated between CDR3 peptides within each V-J. Welch's t-statistics and random forest reduced around 510 V-J features to 10 to 15, which were used in a naive Bayes classifier (R e1071). TCRdb took the public reads, trimmed them with fastp at Q25, ran MiXCR for clone calling and kept in-frame beta chains. Rows matching on CDR3 protein sequence are summarized as one entry with the most common DNA and genes. TCRdb, not the original authors, processed these V and J calls. This sample holds under 700,000 distinct CDR3 sequences; roughly 46% were observed only once. About 7.8% of the sample lies in the top ten.

Graves' hyperthyroidism was defined as stable when no progression to ophthalmopathy occurred over 18 months of follow-up. Hyperthyroidism patients were newly diagnosed, with disease duration under 2 months, and aged 18 to 65 years. Any patient with an uncontrolled infection, another autoimmune disease, pregnancy or lactation was excluded. Diagnoses relied on clinical symptoms, serum thyroxine and TRAb, thyroid ultrasound and orbital computed tomography. Trizol reagent was used to extract total RNA, and RNA quality was then checked on an Agilent 2100 Bioanalyzer. Specimen: peripheral blood or thyroid tissue (not recorded which). This sequence was found in a woman aged 18-29 years with Graves' hyperthyroidism. Donor details come from another sample of the same person, matched by shared clones. Recombination connected TRBV29-1 to TRBJ1-1, with an unclear D gene assignment. For the CDR3, the sequence is CSVELGLDTEAFF. The DNA sequence is as follows: TGCAGCGTTGAGTTGGGTTTGGACACTGAAGCTTTCTTT.